This T cell receptor (beta chain) is from a study of regulatory T cells in long-lasting Graves disease. Arm-PCR of CDR3 regions and iRepertoire HTBI primers were used to build TCR beta libraries. TCRdb re-derived calls from the multiplex PCR reads in MiXCR, one entry per CDR3 protein. The sample consists of 350,000 to 400,000 distinct CDR3 sequences, about 14% of them appearing once. This clonotype was picked up many times. The antigen remains undetermined. General study findings and limits: Samples came from peripheral blood alone, without thyroid tissue. The study found TRBV28, TRBJ1-2 and TRBJ2-5 favored in persistent disease.

Time point defined: newly diagnosed GD, antithyroid drugs for less than 3 months. Making the TCR library involved RNA that had been extracted from PBMCs. The patient group derived from an endocrinology department in Xi'an, China. Nine milliliters of peripheral blood were taken and placed in EDTA tubes. CDR1 is MNHEY, CDR2 SVGAGI, per germline. The CDR3 has 16 amino acids. The V gene end was trimmed by 2 bases and the J gene end by 10 bases; junction bases not matched to a gene: 11. The V gene is TRBV6-5, the J gene TRBJ1-6, with 7 nucleotides matching TRBD1. Sample: peripheral blood mononuclear cells (PBMCs), taken at new diagnosis, from a patient treated with antithyroid drugs. The origin of this receptor is a female donor with Graves disease. DNA of the CDR3: TGTGCCAGCAGTTACCTCGACAGGGTTACAGGATCACCCCTCCACTTT. Protein product: CASSYLDRVTGSPLHF.